The clone carrying this T cell receptor beta chain appeared many times. This sample is drawn from a study of T cells in Graves' hyperthyroidism and ophthalmopathy. It was RNA transcripts that yielded the amplified TCR beta CDR3 regions. HTBI primers were the set used in a first-round RT-PCR of the TCR CDR3. Each CDR3 protein is one row after TCRdb ran MiXCR on the multiplex PCR reads. The table has over 400,000 distinct CDR3 sequences, over 12% seen once. V lost 0 bases, J lost 10 bases, and 11 bases lay in between. The CDR3 has 14 residues. CDR1 is SGHRS and CDR2 is YFSETQ in the germline V gene. Clinical symptoms, serum thyroxine and TRAb, thyroid ultrasound and orbital computed tomography were used for the diagnoses.

Sequencing used blood. The sequence came from a man aged 18 to 30 with Graves' ophthalmopathy. V usage is TRBV5-1 and J usage is TRBJ1-6, with TRBD1 as a possible D gene (5 bases). The CDR3 spells CASSLAGRGSPLHF. CDR3 nucleotides: TGCGCCAGCAGCTTGGCAGGCCGGGGCTCACCCCTCCACTTT.